A selection of T cell receptor beta chains follows, all from one sample in a study of shared clonotypes between healthy human individuals. Method: immunoSEQ multiplex PCR; TCRdb's copy keeps in-frame clones and lacks some. The data contain 2 million or so clones, roughly 94% of them singletons. The sample comprised naive CD4+ T cells sorted from blood. The receptor set was obtained from a man in his late teens or twenties in good health. Each CDR3 is given with its conserved first and last residue. D genes are given only for firm matches. Clone size is shown for a subset of rows, as once, few, many or a class of expanded clone.

d_call	clone_size	v_call	j_call	cdr3_nt	cdr3_aa
.	.	TRBV7-8	TRBJ1-6	TGTGCCAGCAGCCACGACTCGGGGGCGGACTATAATTCACCCCTCCACTTT	CASSHDSGADYNSPLHF
TRBD1	.	TRBV2	TRBJ1-6	TGTGCCAGCAGTGTGGAAAGTGGGGGAACAGGGGGAAATTCACCCCTCCACTTT	CASSVESGGTGGNSPLHF
.	.	TRBV6-5	TRBJ2-7	TGTGCCAGCAGTCCCGAACCCTACGAGCAGTACTTC	CASSPEPYEQYF
TRBD1	.	TRBV10-2	TRBJ1-1	TGCGCCAGCAGCTCCCGGGACAGGGAAAACACTGAAGCTTTCTTT	CASSSRDRENTEAFF
.	.	TRBV6-4	TRBJ1-5	TGTGCCAGCAGTGAAAACGGGGGCAATCAGCCCCAGCATTTT	CASSENGGNQPQHF
TRBD1	.	TRBV28	TRBJ1-1	TGTGCCAGCACCCTCGGGGACAGAACTTACACTGAAGCTTTCTTT	CASTLGDRTYTEAFF
TRBD1	.	TRBV19	TRBJ2-7	TGTGCCAGTAGTTCAACCGGGACAGCCTACGAGCAGTACTTC	CASSSTGTAYEQYF
.	once	TRBV6-5	TRBJ2-7	TGTGCCAGCGCAAATAGCGGTCCCTACGAGCAGTACTTC	CASANSGPYEQYF
TRBD2	.	TRBV6-5	TRBJ2-7	TGTGCCAGCAGTTCCCCGCGGGGGAGTTCCTACGAGCAGTACTTC	CASSSPRGSSYEQYF
TRBD1	.	TRBV5-6	TRBJ2-5	TGTGCCAGCAGCGCCCCCAGGACAGGATTTACCGCGACCCAGTACTTC	CASSAPRTGFTATQYF
.	.	TRBV6-7	TRBJ2-3	TGTGCCAGCAGTTTCCACAGGGGAGGGGGCACAGATACGCAGTATTTT	CASSFHRGGGTDTQYF
.	.	TRBV23-1	TRBJ1-6	TGCGCCAGCAGTCTAACTCGCAGAAAAGACTATAATTCACCCCTCCACTTT	CASSLTRRKDYNSPLHF
TRBD1	.	TRBV4-3	TRBJ1-3	TGCGCCAGCAGCCAAGAAGGGGTTCTGACAGGGCTGAGTGGAAACACCATATATTTT	CASSQEGVLTGLSGNTIYF
.	.	TRBV7-6	TRBJ2-2	TGTGCCAGCAGCTTAACCCCAGATGCGAACACCGGGGAGCTGTTTTTT	CASSLTPDANTGELFF
.	once	TRBV10-2	TRBJ1-5	TGCGCCAGCACTAGGGGCCCCTCACAGCCCCAGCATTTT	CASTRGPSQPQHF
.	once	TRBV4-2	TRBJ1-2	TGTGCCAGCAGCCATACGCCGTCCAGCTTATATGGCTACACCTTC	CASSHTPSSLYGYTF
.	once	TRBV7-6	TRBJ2-5	TGTGCCAGCAGCTTAGGACTAGAAGAGACCCAGTACTTC	CASSLGLEETQYF
TRBD2	.	TRBV30	TRBJ2-2	TGTGCCTGGAGTGTAATGCGGACTAGCGGGGGCCACCGGGAGCTGTTTTTT	CAWSVMRTSGGHRELFF
.	.	TRBV6-1	TRBJ1-5	TGTGCCAGCAGTGTCACTGGGGCCTCCCTGCATTTT	CASSVTGASLHF
TRBD2	.	TRBV9	TRBJ2-2	TGTGCCAGCAGCTCCCTCTCTAGCGGGAGGGCCCAGGGCGGGGAGCTGTTTTTT	CASSSLSSGRAQGGELFF
.	.	TRBV7-2	TRBJ2-7	TGTGCCAGCAGCCTTAGCTCCTACGAGCAGTACTTC	CASSLSSYEQYF
.	.	TRBV7-3	TRBJ2-6	TGTGCCAGCAGCTTAAAGGGACCCCTCTCTGGGGCCAACGTCCTGACTTTC	CASSLKGPLSGANVLTF
TRBD1	.	TRBV5-1	TRBJ2-7	TGCGCCAGCAGCTTGGGACCGGGACAGGATTACTCCTACGAGCAGTACTTC	CASSLGPGQDYSYEQYF
.	.	TRBV11-3	TRBJ2-6	TGTGCCAGCAGCCCCCACGGCACTGGGGCCAACGTCCTGACTTTC	CASSPHGTGANVLTF
.	.	TRBV5-6	TRBJ2-5	TGTGCCAGCAGCTTGGTAGAGGGAGCGCCTAAAGAGACCCAGTACTTC	CASSLVEGAPKETQYF
.	.	TRBV29-1	TRBJ1-1	TGCAGCGTTGATTCCGTGGGGACTGAAGCTTTCTTT	CSVDSVGTEAFF
TRBD2	.	TRBV29-1	TRBJ2-7	TGCAGCGTTGGACTAGCGGGAGCTAACGAGCAGTACTTC	CSVGLAGANEQYF
TRBD1	few	TRBV30	TRBJ1-5	TGTGCCCAGCAGACAGGGGCACATCAGCCCCAGCATTTT	CAQQTGAHQPQHF
TRBD1	once	TRBV19	TRBJ1-2	TGTGCCAGTAGTATTACAGGGGGCGGAGGAGGCTACACCTTC	CASSITGGGGGYTF